These 6 T cell receptor beta chains were sequenced from one sample in a study of shared clonotypes between healthy human individuals. Naive CD8 cells lacked CD45RO, underwent positive selection for CCR7 and left out terminally differentiated effector memory CD45RA+ cells. Only in-frame clones appear in the TCRdb table, and some are missing; sequencing was by immunoSEQ multiplex PCR. The sample lists more than 500,000 clones, 95% seen once, with approximately 0.11% in the top ten. The sequenced sample consisted of naive CD8+ T cells sorted from blood. These receptors all come from a woman aged 25 to 45 in good health.

The chain recombines TRBV6-1 with TRBJ2-1; D is perhaps TRBD2 (5 bases). The CDR3 contains 15 residues. Trimming cost V 4 bases and J 1 base, with 11 bases left between them. Germline CDR1 MNHNS, CDR2 SASEGT. CDR3 sequence: CASSGGPPSYNEQFF. As DNA, the CDR3 is TGTGCCAGCAGTGGAGGGCCTCCTTCCTACAATGAGCAGTTCTTC.

This chain joins TRBV5-6 and TRBJ2-3; D may be TRBD2 (6 bases). In germline, CDR1 is SGHDT, CDR2 YYEEEE. The germline V and J ends were trimmed by 0 bases and 4 bases, with 18 bases remaining between them. The CDR3 spans 17 residues. The CDR3 here is CASSLVPPGVGADTQYF. CDR3 coding DNA: TGTGCCAGCAGCTTGGTCCCCCCGGGAGTGGGAGCAGATACGCAGTATTTT.

V usage is TRBV21-1 and J usage is TRBJ2-3; no DNA check was done on the table's D call, TRBD2. TRBV21-1 is a listed pseudogene. CDR3 size: 17 residues. The CDR3 region has the DNA TGTGCCAGCAGCCAGACGACTAGCGGGAGGTTGCCGGATACGCAGTATTTT. This sequence encodes CASSQTTSGRLPDTQYF.

This clone has a single count. The gene calls are TRBV25-1 and TRBJ1-5, with 7 bases aligning to TRBD1. The CDR3 extends over 13 amino acids. The germline V gene has CDR1 MGHDK and CDR2 SYGVNS. The V segment lost 8 bases and the J segment 5 bases; nucleotides outside the gene matches: 6. The CDR3 coding sequence is TGTGCCAGCCCGGGACAGCAGTATCAGCCCCAGCATTTT. Translating gives CASPGQQYQPQHF.

The V call is TRBV11-2, the J call TRBJ2-7, with D possibly TRBD1 on 5 matching bases. The CDR3 length is 13 residues. CDR1 SGHAT and CDR2 FQNNGV come from the germline V gene. The germline V and J ends were trimmed by 2 bases and 4 bases, with 9 bases remaining between them. CDR3 in amino acids: CASSLTQGYEQYF. In nucleotides, the CDR3 is TGTGCCAGCAGCTTAACCCAGGGTTACGAGCAGTACTTC.

The chain couples TRBV4-1 to TRBJ1-3, with 10 bases fitting TRBD1. CDR1 MGHRA and CDR2 YSYEKL come from the germline V gene. Trimming took 4 bases from V and 5 from J; bases not matched to a gene: 8. The CDR3 is made up of 16 amino acids. The CDR3 DNA sequence: TGCGCCAGCAGCCTACCGGGACAGGGGAAGAGAAACACCATATATTTT. Translation: CASSLPGQGKRNTIYF.